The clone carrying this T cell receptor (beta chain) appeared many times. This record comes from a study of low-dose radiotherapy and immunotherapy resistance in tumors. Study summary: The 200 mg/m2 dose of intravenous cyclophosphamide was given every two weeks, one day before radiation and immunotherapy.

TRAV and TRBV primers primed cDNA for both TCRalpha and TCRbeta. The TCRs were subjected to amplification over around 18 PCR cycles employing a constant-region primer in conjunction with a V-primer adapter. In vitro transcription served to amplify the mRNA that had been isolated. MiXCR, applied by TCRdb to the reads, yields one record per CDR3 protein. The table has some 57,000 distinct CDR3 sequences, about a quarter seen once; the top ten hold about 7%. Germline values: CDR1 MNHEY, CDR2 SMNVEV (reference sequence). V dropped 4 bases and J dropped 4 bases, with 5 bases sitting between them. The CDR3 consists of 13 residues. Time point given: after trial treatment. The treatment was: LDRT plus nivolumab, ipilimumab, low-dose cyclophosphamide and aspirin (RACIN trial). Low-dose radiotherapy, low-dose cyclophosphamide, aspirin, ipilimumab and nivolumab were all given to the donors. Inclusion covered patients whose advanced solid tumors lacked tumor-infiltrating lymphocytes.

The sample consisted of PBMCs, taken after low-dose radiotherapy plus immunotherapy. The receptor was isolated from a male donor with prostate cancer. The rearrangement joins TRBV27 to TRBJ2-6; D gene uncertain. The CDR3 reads CASSSNGANVLTF. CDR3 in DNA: TGTGCCAGCAGTTCAAACGGGGCCAACGTCCTGACTTTC.